The 3 T cell receptor beta chains below were found in one sample sequenced in a study of blood T cell repertoires in COVID-19 (dated by TCRdb to about 2020). Libraries were constructed by the immunoSEQ multiplex PCR assay. Entries here come from immuneACCESS through TCRdb and include only in-frame sequences with V and J called. Some clones fail to appear in such tables; in the studies checked, an unresolved V gene covers under half of the shortfall, and the cause of the remainder is unknown. Present in this sample are some 210,000 clones, around nine tenths of which were seen just once. The ten largest clones capture 0.82% of the sample. Sequencing input: peripheral blood. Receptors originate from a man aged 60 to 69 with COVID-19, enrolled during active disease.

The chain uses TRBV7-3 and TRBJ2-1, with D perhaps matching TRBD2 (7 bases). The length of the CDR3 is 15 residues. Looked up from germline, CDR1 is SGHTA and CDR2 is FQGTGA. The V end was cut by 3 bases, the J end by 6 bases, with 15 bases between. CDR3: CASSFTGGQSNEQFF. As DNA, the CDR3 is TGTGCCAGCAGCTTCACGGGGGGCCAGAGCAATGAGCAGTTCTTC.

V is TRBV27 and J is TRBJ2-1, with D uncertain. The germline V gene has CDR1 MNHEY and CDR2 SMNVEV (reference sequence). The CDR3 has 15 residues. The V end lost 5 bases, the J end lost 4 bases, and 15 bases lay between the germline ends. The CDR3 DNA sequence: TGTGCCAGCAGTCCCGGGTGGCAAAAGTACAATGAGCAGTTCTTC. Its protein product is CASSPGWQKYNEQFF.

The CDR3, as DNA: TGTGCCAGCTCACCAAGTTTCCAGGCTCGGGGTCCCGGTACGCAGTATTTT. Protein: CASSPSFQARGPGTQYF. The chain joins TRBV18 to TRBJ2-3, with a possible D match to TRBD2 (5 bases). CDR3 length equals 17 residues. CDR1 is KGHSH, CDR2 LQKENI, per germline. The V end lost 2 bases, the J end lost 8 bases, and 23 bases lay between the germline ends.